The 10 T cell receptor beta chains below come from one sample, sequenced in a study of cytomegalovirus exposure and HLA in healthy donors. This PCR relied on a set of 60 Vbeta primers and 13 Jbeta primers. Measured with immunoSEQ multiplex PCR; TCRdb has only the in-frame clones, and not every one. The sample consists of around 120,000 clones, about three quarters of them appearing once. Sequencing was done on a sample of PBMCs. Every receptor here comes from a middle-aged woman in good health and CMV-seronegative.

In its sample, this clone was seen once. V gene TRBV19 combines with J gene TRBJ2-7, with D tentatively TRBD1 (6 bases). V was pared by 3 bases and J by 2 bases, with 14 bases between. Germline CDR1 reads LNHDA; CDR2 reads SQIVND (reference sequence). The CDR3 covers 15 residues. Here the CDR3 reads CASSITRTDPYEQYF. In DNA, the CDR3 is TGTGCCAGTAGTATCACCAGGACAGACCCCTACGAGCAGTACTTC.

To note about this clone: An end of the junction does not agree with germline; a read error may underlie this. The chain recombines TRBV28 with TRBJ2-6; weak D call: TRBD1 (5 bases). There are 15 residues in the CDR3. Germline CDR1 and CDR2: MDHEN and SYDVKM. CDR3 protein: CASSFIHSGANGLTF. In nucleotides, the CDR3 is TGTGCCAGCAGTTTCATTCACTCTGGGGCCAACGGCCTGACTTTC.

J is TRBJ1-1 and V is TRBV11-2; 10 positions agree with TRBD1. This CDR3 is 15 amino acids long. V shed 4 bases and J 6 bases; nucleotides not matched to a gene: 8. Germline loops: CDR1 SGHAT, CDR2 FQNNGV. CDR3 in amino acids: CASSSFTGTGAEAFF. CDR3 DNA sequence: TGTGCCAGCAGCTCATTCACCGGGACAGGGGCTGAAGCTTTCTTT.

The rearrangement joins TRBV2 to TRBJ1-2; 8 bases fit TRBD1. From germline, CDR1 is SNHLY and CDR2 FYNNEI. The CDR3 runs to 17 residues. V shed 6 bases and J 0 bases; nucleotides not matched to a gene: 12. CDR3 loop: CASSVTMTGAANYGYTF. For the CDR3, the DNA is TGTGCCAGCAGCGTGACCATGACAGGGGCAGCTAACTATGGCTACACCTTC.

For this clone: An end of the junction differs from the germline gene, which may be a read error. The rearrangement uses TRBV7-9 and TRBJ2-2, with D perhaps matching TRBD2 (5 bases). The CDR3 has 18 residues. CDR1 is SEHNR and CDR2 is FQNEAQ in the germline V gene (reference sequence). DNA for the CDR3: TGTTCCAGCAGCTTAGTGCTTGCCGGGAAAGCGAACACCGGGGAGCTGTTTTTT. Protein: CSSSLVLAGKANTGELFF.

The chain is built from TRBV11-2 and TRBJ1-2; 12 bases are a match to TRBD1. This CDR3 is 14 amino acids long. Germline V CDR1 and CDR2: SGHAT, FQNNGV. The V and J ends lost 7 bases and 8 bases, in that order; junction bases with no gene match: 8. The CDR3 coding sequence is TGTGCCAGCACCCCGGGACAGGGGGCGAGCGGCTACACCTTC. Its protein product is CASTPGQGASGYTF.

This chain links TRBV13 with TRBJ2-6; D is unclear. This CDR3 has 15 amino acids. V gave up 3 bases and J gave up 0 bases, with 6 bases separating them. From germline, CDR1 is PRHDT and CDR2 FYEKMQ (reference sequence). The CDR3 loop reads CASSLADSGANVLTF. The CDR3, as DNA: TGTGCCAGCAGCTTGGCAGACTCTGGGGCCAACGTCCTGACTTTC.

V and J are TRBV27 and TRBJ2-2; 14 bases agree with TRBD2. V lost 4 bases and J lost 5; bases outside the gene matches: 6. The CDR3 has 17 residues. The V gene's germline CDR1 is MNHEY and CDR2 SMNVEV (reference sequence). Here the CDR3 DNA reads TGTGCCAGCAGTTGGGGACTAGCGGGAGACGGTACCGGGGAGCTGTTTTTT. It translates to CASSWGLAGDGTGELFF.

The chain has TRBV7-6 and TRBJ1-6, with 12 bases that match TRBD1. The CDR3 runs 20 residues. CDR1 and CDR2 (germline): SGHVS, FNYEAQ. With V trimmed by 5 bases and J by 9 bases, 20 bases remained unmatched. The CDR3 is CASSAPPGQGALAFTSPLHF. CDR3 bases: TGTGCCAGCAGCGCCCCACCGGGACAGGGGGCATTGGCGTTTACTTCACCCCTCCACTTT.

The CDR3 nucleotides read TGTGCCAGCAGTGAAGGTACATCCCACGAGCAGTACTTC. It is translated as CASSEGTSHEQYF. The chain is built from TRBV6-1 and TRBJ2-7, with no clear D. The V gene lost 1 base and the J gene lost 5 bases, with 9 bases spanning the gap. Germline-derived CDR1 and CDR2 are MNHNS and SASEGT. The CDR3 has 13 amino acids.